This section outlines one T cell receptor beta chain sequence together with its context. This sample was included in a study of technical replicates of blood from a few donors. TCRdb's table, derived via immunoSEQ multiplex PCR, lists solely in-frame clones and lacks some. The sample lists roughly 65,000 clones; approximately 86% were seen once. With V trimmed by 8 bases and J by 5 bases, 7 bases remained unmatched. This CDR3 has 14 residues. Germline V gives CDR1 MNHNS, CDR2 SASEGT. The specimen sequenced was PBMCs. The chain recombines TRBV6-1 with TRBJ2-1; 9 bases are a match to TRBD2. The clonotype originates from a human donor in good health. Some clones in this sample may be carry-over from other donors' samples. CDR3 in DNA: TGTGCCAGCTTGAACCCTAGCGGGAACAATGAGCAGTTCTTC. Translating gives CASLNPSGNNEQFF.